Presented here are 25 T cell receptor beta chains from one specimen sequenced in a study of T cell repertoires in cytomegalovirus infection. TCRdb processed the reads anew with MiXCR; each CDR3 protein has one entry. The sample includes more than 400,000 distinct CDR3 sequences, about 25% of them seen just once. Sequencing input: PBMCs. These receptors were obtained from a human donor in good health (CMV status not recorded). Some clones in this sample may be carry-over from other donors' samples.

This clonotype was recorded many times. V is TRBV7-9 and J is TRBJ2-7; TRBD2 might be the D (6 bases). Germline CDR1 SEHNR, CDR2 FQNEAQ (reference sequence). V shed 5 bases and J shed 2 bases, with 10 bases lying between them. CDR3 length equals 13 residues. CDR3 in amino acids: CASSLGGPYEQYV. The DNA for the CDR3 is TGTGCCAGCAGCCTCGGGGGTCCCTACGAGCAGTACGTC.

On this clonotype: A much larger clonotype is one base distant, so this may be a read error. The chain combines TRBV7-2 with TRBJ2-1, with 7 bases lining up with TRBD1. CDR1 and CDR2 (germline): SGHTA, FQGNSA. After removal of 6 bases from V and 6 bases from J, the junction contained 11 bases not matched to a gene. This CDR3 is built from 15 residues. The CDR3 bases are TGTGCCAGCAGACCTCCGGGACAGAGTGGCAATGAGCAGTTCTTC. This gives the protein CASRPPGQSGNEQFF.

In its sample, this clonotype was seen a few times. The chain links TRBV4-2 to TRBJ2-1, with a tentative D call TRBD2 (6 bases). V was trimmed by 3 bases and J by 2 bases, leaving 14 bases between them. The germline V gene encodes CDR1 LGHNA and CDR2 YNFKEQ. The CDR3 has 16 amino acids. CDR3 sequence reads: CASSQSGSGPYNEQFF. CDR3 in DNA: TGTGCCAGCAGCCAGAGCGGTAGCGGTCCCTACAATGAGCAGTTCTTC.

The V call is TRBV6-1, the J call TRBJ1-5, with D possibly being TRBD1 (5 bases). CDR3 size: 14 residues. The germline CDR1 and CDR2 sequences are MNHNS and SASEGT. V was shortened by 6 bases and J by 3 bases, with 12 bases between the two germline ends. The CDR3 loop is CASRLDRLNQPQHF. Here the CDR3 DNA reads TGTGCCAGCAGACTAGACAGACTCAATCAGCCCCAGCATTTT.

The rearrangement joins TRBV19 to TRBJ1-1, with D unresolved. The germline V and J ends were trimmed by 8 bases and 0 bases, with 10 bases remaining between them. The CDR3 loop spans 13 amino acids. Per the germline V gene, CDR1 is LNHDA and CDR2 is SQIVND (reference sequence). The CDR3 protein is CASGVGMNTEAFF. CDR3 nucleotides: TGTGCCAGTGGGGTGGGGATGAACACTGAAGCTTTCTTT.

This clonotype showed up many times. The chain couples TRBV7-3 to TRBJ2-1, with 14 bases matching TRBD2. Germline CDR1 and CDR2: SGHTA and FQGTGA. The CDR3 consists of 17 residues. Trimming at V came to 5 bases and at J to 3 bases, leaving 6 bases not matched to a gene. CDR3 amino acids: CASSPRLAGGNYNEQFF. DNA of the CDR3: TGTGCCAGCAGCCCTCGACTAGCGGGGGGGAACTACAATGAGCAGTTCTTC.

The V call is TRBV7-2, the J call TRBJ2-1, with 12 nucleotides matching TRBD2. The CDR3 is 16 amino acids. The germline V gene has CDR1 SGHTA and CDR2 FQGNSA. Trimming took 5 bases from V and 3 from J; bases not matched to a gene: 5. In nucleotides, the CDR3 is TGTGCCAGCAGCCGGACTAGCGGGATCCGCTACAATGAGCAGTTCTTC. This gives the protein CASSRTSGIRYNEQFF.

The V and J genes are TRBV19 and TRBJ2-2, with unresolved D. Trimming shortened V by 7 bases and J by 0 bases, and 9 bases separated the two germline ends. Germline V gene lookup returns CDR1 LNHDA and CDR2 SQIVND (reference sequence). This CDR3 is 14 amino acids long. In DNA, the CDR3 is TGTGCCAGTAAGGTCAATTCGAACACCGGGGAGCTGTTTTTT. Its translation is CASKVNSNTGELFF.

This clonotype came up many times. One end of the junction varies from germline; a read error may be responsible. The rearrangement links TRBV4-2 to TRBJ1-2, with D perhaps TRBD1 (6 bases). Germline V gene lookup returns CDR1 LGHNA and CDR2 YNFKEQ. This CDR3 spans 14 amino acids. The CDR3: CASGQNTQGSGYTF. The CDR3 DNA sequence: TGTGCCAGCGGCCAGAACACACAGGGATCTGGCTACACCTTC.

The chain combines TRBV2 with TRBJ2-1; D may correspond to TRBD1 or TRBD2 (5 bases each). The CDR3 covers 15 residues. Per the germline V gene, CDR1 is SNHLY and CDR2 is FYNNEI. V lost 3 bases, J lost 0 bases, and 9 bases lay in between. The CDR3 DNA reads TGTGCCAGCAGTGATCTGGGGGTCTCCTACAATGAGCAGTTCTTC. It encodes CASSDLGVSYNEQFF.

This chain links TRBV7-7 with TRBJ2-3; maybe TRBD2 (6 bases). This CDR3 region has 14 residues. Germline CDR1 is SSHAT and CDR2 is FNYEAQ (reference sequence). The V gene lost 7 bases and the J gene lost 5 bases, with 16 bases spanning the gap. CDR3: CASNNGGVGDTQYF. CDR3 sequence (DNA): TGTGCCAGCAACAATGGAGGGGTGGGAGATACGCAGTATTTT.

This chain uses TRBV20-1 with TRBJ2-5; D is ambiguous. From germline, CDR1 is DFQATT and CDR2 SNEGSKA (reference sequence). V lost 2 bases and J 4 bases, leaving 20 bases between the germline ends. CDR3 length: 16 amino acids. The CDR3, as DNA: TGCAGTGCTAGAAGCGCAGAAGCGATATTCGGAGAGACCCAGTACTTC. This gives the protein CSARSAEAIFGETQYF.

This clonotype was seen a handful of times. The rearrangement uses TRBV11-1 and TRBJ2-7; no clear D. Trimming left V 0 bases short and J 4 bases short, with 7 bases between. Germline CDR1 reads SGHAT; CDR2 reads FQDESV (reference sequence). The CDR3 totals 13 residues. CDR3 sequence: CASSLAPEYEQYF. The CDR3, as DNA: TGTGCCAGCAGCTTAGCGCCTGAGTACGAGCAGTACTTC.

This clonotype was seen many times. This chain links TRBV27 with TRBJ2-2, with 10 positions matching TRBD1. The CDR3 length is 17 residues. The trim removed 9 bases at V and 5 bases at J, leaving 15 bases unmatched. Germline V gene sequence: CDR1 MNHEY, CDR2 SMNVEV (reference sequence). CDR3 loop: CASFSPGQGFLTGELFF. The CDR3 nucleotides are TGTGCCAGTTTTAGTCCGGGACAGGGGTTTTTGACCGGGGAGCTGTTTTTT.

This chain joins TRBV7-2 and TRBJ2-7; maybe TRBD2 (7 bases). Trimming took off 5 bases at V and 4 bases at J, with 18 bases between the two ends. The CDR3 contains 15 residues. Germline CDR1 reads SGHTA; CDR2 reads FQGNSA. CDR3 amino acids: CASSQGGGNPYEQYF. CDR3 bases: TGTGCCAGCAGCCAGGGAGGGGGAAACCCATACGAGCAGTACTTC. Using reference TRBV7-2 and TRBJ2-7 for the parts outside the CDR3, the full variable domain is GAGVSQSPSNKVTEKGKDVELRCDPISGHTALYWYRQSLGQGLEFLIYFQGNSAPDKSGLPSDRFSAERTGGSVSTLTIQRTQQEDSAVYLCASSQGGGNPYEQYFGPGTRLTVT.

This clonotype has more than one count but fewer than ten. The CDR3 here is CAISDGLDYGYTF. The CDR3 region has the DNA TGTGCCATCAGTGATGGTCTTGACTATGGCTACACCTTC. The V and J genes are TRBV10-3 and TRBJ1-2; D is uncertain. Trimming removed 3 bases at V and 3 bases at J, with 8 bases between. CDR1 is ENHRY, CDR2 SYGVKD, per germline. The CDR3 is 13 residues long.

The V and J genes are TRBV6-2 or TRBV6-3 and TRBJ2-5; no reliable D call. The CDR3 has 13 amino acids. The germline V gene has CDR1 MNHEY and CDR2 SVGEGT. Trimming stripped 2 bases from V and 2 bases from J, with 6 bases between. CDR3 protein: CASSYREQETQYF. CDR3 DNA sequence: TGTGCCAGCAGTTACAGGGAACAAGAGACCCAGTACTTC.

This clonotype appeared a few times. This chain joins TRBV5-1 and TRBJ1-4, with D perhaps TRBD1 (6 bases). Trimming stripped 1 base from V and 8 bases from J, with 9 bases between. The CDR3 length is 13 residues. Germline V gene sequence: CDR1 SGHRS, CDR2 YFSETQ. CDR3 amino acids: CASSLQGREKLFF. The CDR3 DNA reads TGCGCCAGCAGCTTGCAGGGGAGGGAAAAACTGTTTTTT.

This clonotype has at least ten counts. The chain uses TRBV11-2 and TRBJ2-7; TRBD2 aligns across 11 bases. With V trimmed by 5 bases and J by 0 bases, 15 bases remained unmatched. Looked up from germline, CDR1 is SGHAT and CDR2 is FQNNGV. CDR3 size: 19 residues. The CDR3 loop is CASSPPGLAGPGRSYEQYF. The CDR3 DNA reads as TGTGCCAGCAGCCCTCCCGGACTAGCGGGCCCGGGCCGCTCCTACGAGCAGTACTTC.

Of note for this clonotype: A much larger clone is a single base away; this may be a read error. The J gene is TRBJ2-7, the V gene TRBV7-3; D remains ambiguous. In germline, CDR1 is SGHTA, CDR2 FQGTGA. The CDR3 runs to 13 residues. CDR3 protein: CAGSPDPSYEQYF. The DNA of the CDR3 is TGTGCCGGCAGCCCGGACCCATCCTACGAGCAGTACTTC.

The CDR3 region has the DNA TGCAGTGCTAGCCAGGGGACTAGCGGCAAAAACATTCAGTACTTC. Protein: CSASQGTSGKNIQYF. The chain recombines TRBV20-1 with TRBJ2-4; 11 bases fit TRBD2. From germline, CDR1 is DFQATT and CDR2 SNEGSKA (reference sequence). V shed 3 bases and J 3 bases; nucleotides not matched to a gene: 4. There are 15 residues in the CDR3.

The V call is TRBV7-3, the J call TRBJ2-5, with 10 bases that match TRBD2. Germline trimming cut 9 bases from V and 5 bases from J; bases unmatched to any gene: 6. This CDR3 spans 13 amino acids. Germline V lookup: CDR1 SGHTA, CDR2 FQGTGA. CDR3 sequence reads: CASSSGSSETQYF. In DNA form, the CDR3 reads TGTGCCAGTTCTAGCGGGAGTTCTGAGACCCAGTACTTC.

A few counts support this clonotype. The J gene is TRBJ1-6, the V gene TRBV19; D is unresolved. Per germline, CDR1 LNHDA and CDR2 SQIVND (reference sequence). Between the trimmed V and J ends, which lost 7 bases and 4 bases, there was a span of 17 bases. The length of the CDR3 is 16 residues. This chain's CDR3 is CASKEPRAGYNSPLHF. The CDR3 nucleotides read TGTGCCAGTAAAGAACCGAGGGCGGGATATAATTCACCCCTCCACTTT.

In this sample, this clonotype turned up many times. The CDR3 sequence: CASSGRGDQPQHF. CDR3 sequence (DNA): TGTGCCAGCAGTGGGAGGGGAGATCAGCCCCAGCATTTT. This chain links TRBV12-3 or TRBV12-4 with TRBJ1-5; tentative D call: TRBD1 (5 bases). The V end was cut by 5 bases, the J end by 5 bases, with 10 bases between. The CDR3 runs 13 residues.

The rearrangement joins TRBV7-8 to TRBJ1-2; maybe TRBD1 (6 bases). The CDR3 totals 16 residues. Trimming pared 7 bases from V and 5 bases from J, leaving 23 bases between. The germline CDR1 and CDR2 sequences are SGHVS and FQNEAQ. CDR3 sequence: CASTRQIQGGLYGYTF. The CDR3 DNA follows: TGTGCCAGCACCAGGCAGATACAGGGCGGTCTGTATGGCTACACCTTC.